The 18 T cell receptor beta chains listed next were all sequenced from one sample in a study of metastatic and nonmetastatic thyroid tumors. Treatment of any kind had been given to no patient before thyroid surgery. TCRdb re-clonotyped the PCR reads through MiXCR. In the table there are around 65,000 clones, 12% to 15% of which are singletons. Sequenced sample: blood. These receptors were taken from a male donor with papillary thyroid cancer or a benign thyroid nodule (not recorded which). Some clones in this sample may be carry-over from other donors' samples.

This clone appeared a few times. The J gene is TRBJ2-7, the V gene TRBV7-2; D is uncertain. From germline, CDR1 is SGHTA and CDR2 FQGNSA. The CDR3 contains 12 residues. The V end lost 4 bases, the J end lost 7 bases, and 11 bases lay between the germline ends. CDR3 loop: CASSSPSREQYF. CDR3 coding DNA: TGTGCCAGCAGCTCCCCCTCTAGGGAGCAGTACTTC.

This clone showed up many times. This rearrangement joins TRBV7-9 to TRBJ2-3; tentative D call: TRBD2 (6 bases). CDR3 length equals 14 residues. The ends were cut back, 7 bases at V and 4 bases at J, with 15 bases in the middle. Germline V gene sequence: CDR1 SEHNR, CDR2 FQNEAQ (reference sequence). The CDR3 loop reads CASIDSGLPDTQYF. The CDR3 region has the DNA TGTGCCAGCATCGATTCGGGACTCCCAGATACGCAGTATTTT. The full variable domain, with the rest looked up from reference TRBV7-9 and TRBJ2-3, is DTGVSQNPRHKITKRGQNVTFRCDPISEHNRLYWYRQTLGQGPEFLTYFQNEAQLEKSRLLSDRFSAERPKGSFSTLEIQRTEQGDSAMYLCASIDSGLPDTQYFGPGTRLTVL.

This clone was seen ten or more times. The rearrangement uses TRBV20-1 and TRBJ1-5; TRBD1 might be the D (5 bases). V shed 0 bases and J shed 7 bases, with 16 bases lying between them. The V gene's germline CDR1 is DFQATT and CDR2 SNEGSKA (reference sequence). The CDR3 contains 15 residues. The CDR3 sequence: CSARDPMLGGQPQHF. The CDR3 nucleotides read TGCAGTGCTAGAGATCCTATGTTGGGGGGACAGCCCCAGCATTTT.

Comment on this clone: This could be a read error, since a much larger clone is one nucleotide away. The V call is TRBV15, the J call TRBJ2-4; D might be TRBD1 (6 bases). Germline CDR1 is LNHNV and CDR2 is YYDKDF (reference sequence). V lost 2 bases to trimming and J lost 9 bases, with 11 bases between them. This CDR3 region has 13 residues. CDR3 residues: CATSRQQGGIQYF. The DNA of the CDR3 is TGTGCCACCAGCAGACAACAGGGCGGCATTCAGTACTTC.

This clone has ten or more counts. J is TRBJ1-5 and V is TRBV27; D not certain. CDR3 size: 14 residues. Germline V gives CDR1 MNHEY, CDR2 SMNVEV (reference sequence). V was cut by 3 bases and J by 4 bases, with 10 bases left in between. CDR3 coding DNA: TGTGCCAGCAGTTTTGGCGTCCCTAATCAGCCCCAGCATTTT. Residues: CASSFGVPNQPQHF.

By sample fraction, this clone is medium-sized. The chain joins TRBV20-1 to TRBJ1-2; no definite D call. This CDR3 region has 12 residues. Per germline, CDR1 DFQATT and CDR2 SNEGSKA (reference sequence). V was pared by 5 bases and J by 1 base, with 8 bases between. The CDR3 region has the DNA TGCAGTGCTGACGGGGTTAACTATGGCTACACCTTC. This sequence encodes CSADGVNYGYTF.

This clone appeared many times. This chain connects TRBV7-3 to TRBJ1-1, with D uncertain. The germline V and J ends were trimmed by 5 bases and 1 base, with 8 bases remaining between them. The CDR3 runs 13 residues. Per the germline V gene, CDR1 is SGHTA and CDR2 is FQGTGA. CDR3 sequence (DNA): TGTGCCAGCAGCCAAGGAGGGAACACTGAAGCTTTCTTT. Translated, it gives CASSQGGNTEAFF.

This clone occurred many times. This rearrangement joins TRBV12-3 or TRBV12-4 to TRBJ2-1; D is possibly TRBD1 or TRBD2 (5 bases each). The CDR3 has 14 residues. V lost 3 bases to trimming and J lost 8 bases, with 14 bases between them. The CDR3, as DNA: TGTGCCAGCAGTTTCCCCGAAGGGGACGATGAGCAGTTCTTC. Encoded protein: CASSFPEGDDEQFF.

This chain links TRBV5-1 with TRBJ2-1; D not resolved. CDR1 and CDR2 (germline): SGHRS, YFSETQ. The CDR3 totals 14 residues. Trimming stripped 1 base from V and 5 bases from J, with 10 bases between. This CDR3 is CASSLSGRNNEQFF. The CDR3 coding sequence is TGCGCCAGCAGCTTGTCCGGTCGGAACAATGAGCAGTTCTTC.

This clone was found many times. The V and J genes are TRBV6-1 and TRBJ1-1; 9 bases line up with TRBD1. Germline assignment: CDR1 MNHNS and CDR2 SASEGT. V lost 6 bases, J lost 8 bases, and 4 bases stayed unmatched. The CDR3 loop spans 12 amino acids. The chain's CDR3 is CASRSGTGEAFF. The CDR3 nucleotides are TGTGCCAGCAGATCCGGGACAGGGGAAGCTTTCTTT.

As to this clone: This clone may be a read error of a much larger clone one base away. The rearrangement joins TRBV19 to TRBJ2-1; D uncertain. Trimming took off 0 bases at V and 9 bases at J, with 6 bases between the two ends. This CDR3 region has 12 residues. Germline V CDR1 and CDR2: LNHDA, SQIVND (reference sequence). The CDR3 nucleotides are TGTGCCAGTAGTATAGATGCGTGTGAGCAGTTCTTC. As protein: CASSIDACEQFF.

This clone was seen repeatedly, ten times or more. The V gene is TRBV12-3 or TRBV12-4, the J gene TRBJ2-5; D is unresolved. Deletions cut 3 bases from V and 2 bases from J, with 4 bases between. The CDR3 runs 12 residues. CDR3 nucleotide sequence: TGTGCCAGCAGTTTCAGTCAAGAGACCCAGTACTTC. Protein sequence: CASSFSQETQYF.

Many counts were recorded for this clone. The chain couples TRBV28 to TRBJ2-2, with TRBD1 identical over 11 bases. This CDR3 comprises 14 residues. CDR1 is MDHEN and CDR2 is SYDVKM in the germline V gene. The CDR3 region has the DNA TGTGCTTTAGGGACAGGGGGTGGCACCGGGGAGCTGTTTTTT. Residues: CALGTGGGTGELFF.

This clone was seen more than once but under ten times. The CDR3 nucleotides are TGTGCCAGCAGTGGAGGGAGAATAATAAAATTAGGGGCCAACGTCCTGACTTTC. Its translation is CASSGGRIIKLGANVLTF. The rearrangement links TRBV25-1 to TRBJ2-6; D may be TRBD2 (5 bases). Trimming shortened V by 4 bases and J by 4 bases, and 20 bases separated the two germline ends. Germline lookup yields CDR1 MGHDK and CDR2 SYGVNS. CDR3 length: 18 amino acids.

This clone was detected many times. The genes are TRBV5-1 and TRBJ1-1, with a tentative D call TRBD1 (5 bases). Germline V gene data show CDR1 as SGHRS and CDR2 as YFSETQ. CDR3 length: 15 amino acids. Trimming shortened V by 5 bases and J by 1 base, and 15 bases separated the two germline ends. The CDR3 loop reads CASRDLTEPNTEAFF. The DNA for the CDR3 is TGCGCCAGCAGGGATTTGACAGAGCCGAACACTGAAGCTTTCTTT.

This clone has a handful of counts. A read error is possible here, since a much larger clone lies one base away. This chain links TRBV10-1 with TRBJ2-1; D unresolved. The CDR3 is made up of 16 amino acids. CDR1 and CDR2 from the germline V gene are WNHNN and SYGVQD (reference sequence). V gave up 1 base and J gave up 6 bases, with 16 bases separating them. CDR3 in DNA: TGCGCCAGCAGTGAGTACGGTCCTATCGGTCTCAATGAGCAGTTCTTC. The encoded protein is CASSEYGPIGLNEQFF.

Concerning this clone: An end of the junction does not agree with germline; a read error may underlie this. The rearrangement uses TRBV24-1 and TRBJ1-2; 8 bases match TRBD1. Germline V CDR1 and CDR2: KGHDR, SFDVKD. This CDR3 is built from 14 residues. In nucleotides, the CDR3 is TGTGCCACCATTGATTTAGACAGGGGACTAGGCTACACCTTC. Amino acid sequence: CATIDLDRGLGYTF.

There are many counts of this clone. For the CDR3, the DNA is TGTGCCAGCAGCTTAGAGCAGGGGGCCTCAGAAGCTTTCTTT. Its protein product is CASSLEQGASEAFF. This rearrangement joins TRBV7-9 to TRBJ1-1; the match to TRBD1 covers 8 bases. Germline values: CDR1 SEHNR, CDR2 FQNEAQ (reference sequence). The CDR3 covers 14 residues. V lost 1 base to trimming and J lost 8 bases; unmatched junction nucleotides: 6.